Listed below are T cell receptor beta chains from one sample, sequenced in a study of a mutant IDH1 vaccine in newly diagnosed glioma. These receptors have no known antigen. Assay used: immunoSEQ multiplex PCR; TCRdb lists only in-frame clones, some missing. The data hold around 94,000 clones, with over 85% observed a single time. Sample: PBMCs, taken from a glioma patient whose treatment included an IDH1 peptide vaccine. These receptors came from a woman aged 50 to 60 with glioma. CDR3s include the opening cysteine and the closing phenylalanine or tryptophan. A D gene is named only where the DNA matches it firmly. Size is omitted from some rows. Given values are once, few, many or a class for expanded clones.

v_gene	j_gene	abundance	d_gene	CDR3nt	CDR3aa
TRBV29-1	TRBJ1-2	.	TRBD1	TGCAGCGCCATGGGACAGGACAACTATGGCTACACCTTC	CSAMGQDNYGYTF
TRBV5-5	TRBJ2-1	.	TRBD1	TGTGCCAGCAGCTTCCCGGGACAGGGGGGATGGAATGAGCAGTTCTTC	CASSFPGQGGWNEQFF
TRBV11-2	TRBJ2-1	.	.	TGTGCCAGCAGCTTAGAGCGTTCTCGGGGGAATGAGCAGTTCTTC	CASSLERSRGNEQFF
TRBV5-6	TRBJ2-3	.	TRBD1	TGTGCCAGCAGCTTGCTGGGGACAGGAGCTAATACGCAGTATTTT	CASSLLGTGANTQYF
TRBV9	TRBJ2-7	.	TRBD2	TGTGCCAGCAGCGTAGGAACTAGCGGGAGAGAGCAGTACTTC	CASSVGTSGREQYF
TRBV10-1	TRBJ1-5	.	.	TGCGCCAGCAGTGAAAACAGGCAGCCCCAGCATTTT	CASSENRQPQHF
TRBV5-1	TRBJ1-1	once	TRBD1	TGCGCCAGCAGCTTACAGGGGACTGGGACTGAAGCTTTCTTT	CASSLQGTGTEAFF
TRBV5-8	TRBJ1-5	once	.	TGTGCCAGCAGCTCCAGACAGCCCCAGCATTTT	CASSSRQPQHF
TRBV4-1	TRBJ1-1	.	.	TGCGCCAGCAGCACTCCCTCAGGGGTCCAGGCCAAACCGAACACTGAAGCTTTCTTT	CASSTPSGVQAKPNTEAFF
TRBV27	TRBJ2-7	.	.	TGTGCCAGCAGTTTATCTGAGCAGCTCTCCTACGAGCAGTACTTC	CASSLSEQLSYEQYF